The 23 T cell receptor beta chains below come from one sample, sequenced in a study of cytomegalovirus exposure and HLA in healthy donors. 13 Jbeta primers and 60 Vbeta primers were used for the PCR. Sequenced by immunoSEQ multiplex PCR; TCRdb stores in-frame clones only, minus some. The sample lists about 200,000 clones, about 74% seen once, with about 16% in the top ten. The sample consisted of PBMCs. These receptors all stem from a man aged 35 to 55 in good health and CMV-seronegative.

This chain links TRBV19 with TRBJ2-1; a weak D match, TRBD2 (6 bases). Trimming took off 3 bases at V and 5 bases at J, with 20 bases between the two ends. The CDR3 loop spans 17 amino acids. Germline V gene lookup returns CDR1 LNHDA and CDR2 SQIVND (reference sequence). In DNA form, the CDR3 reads TGTGCCAGTAGTATTTTCCCTAACCGGGAGACGAACAATGAGCAGTTCTTC. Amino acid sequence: CASSIFPNRETNNEQFF.

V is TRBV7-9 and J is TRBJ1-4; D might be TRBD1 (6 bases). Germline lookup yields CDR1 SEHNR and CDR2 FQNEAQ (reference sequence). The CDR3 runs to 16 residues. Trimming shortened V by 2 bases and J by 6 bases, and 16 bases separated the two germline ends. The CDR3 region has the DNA TGTGCCAGCAGCTTAACCGACCAGGGGTGGTATGAAAAACTGTTTTTT. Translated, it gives CASSLTDQGWYEKLFF.

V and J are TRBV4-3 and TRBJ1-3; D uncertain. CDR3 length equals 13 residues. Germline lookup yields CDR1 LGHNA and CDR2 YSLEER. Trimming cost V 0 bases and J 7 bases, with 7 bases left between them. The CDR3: CASSQDERNTIYF. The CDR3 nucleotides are TGCGCCAGCAGCCAAGATGAGAGGAACACCATATATTTT.

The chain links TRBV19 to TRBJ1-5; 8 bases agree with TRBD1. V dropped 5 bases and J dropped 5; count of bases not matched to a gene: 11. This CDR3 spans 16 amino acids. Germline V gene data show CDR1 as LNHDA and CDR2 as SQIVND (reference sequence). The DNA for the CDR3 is TGTGCCAGTAGTTCCCGTCGGACAGGGCAATATCAGCCCCAGCATTTT. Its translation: CASSSRRTGQYQPQHF.

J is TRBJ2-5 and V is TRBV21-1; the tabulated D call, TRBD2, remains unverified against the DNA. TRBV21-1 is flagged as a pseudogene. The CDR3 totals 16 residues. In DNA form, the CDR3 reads TGTGCCAGCAGCAAAGGCTGGGGAGGGAGCCGGGAGACCCAGTACTTC. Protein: CASSKGWGGSRETQYF.

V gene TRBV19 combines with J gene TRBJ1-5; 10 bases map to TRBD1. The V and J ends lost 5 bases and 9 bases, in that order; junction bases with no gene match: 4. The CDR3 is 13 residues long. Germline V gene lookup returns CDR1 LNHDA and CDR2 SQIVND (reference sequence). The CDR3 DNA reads TGTGCCAGTAGTGGGGACAGGGGCCGGCCCCAGCATTTT. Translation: CASSGDRGRPQHF.

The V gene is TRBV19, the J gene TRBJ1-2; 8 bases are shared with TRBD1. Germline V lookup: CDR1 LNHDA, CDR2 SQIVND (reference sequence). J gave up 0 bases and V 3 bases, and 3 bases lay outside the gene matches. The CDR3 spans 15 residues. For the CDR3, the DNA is TGTGCCAGTAGTATCGGGGACAGGTCTAACTATGGCTACACCTTC. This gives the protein CASSIGDRSNYGYTF. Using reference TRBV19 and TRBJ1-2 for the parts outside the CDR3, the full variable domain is DGGITQSPKYLFRKEGQNVTLSCEQNLNHDAMYWYRQDPGQGLRLIYYSQIVNDFQKGDIAEGYSVSREKKESFPLTVTSAQKNPTAFYLCASSIGDRSNYGYTFGSGTRLTVV.

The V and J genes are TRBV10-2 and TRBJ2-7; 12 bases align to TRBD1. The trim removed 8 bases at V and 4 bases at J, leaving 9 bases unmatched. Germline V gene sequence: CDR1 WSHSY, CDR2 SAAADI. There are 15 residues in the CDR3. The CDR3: CASVSGTGGRYEQYF. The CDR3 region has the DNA TGCGCCAGCGTCTCCGGGACAGGGGGCAGGTACGAGCAGTACTTC.

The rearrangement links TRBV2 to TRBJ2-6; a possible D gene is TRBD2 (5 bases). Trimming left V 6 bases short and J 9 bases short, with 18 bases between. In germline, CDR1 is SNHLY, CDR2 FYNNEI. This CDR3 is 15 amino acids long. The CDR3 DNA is TGTGCCAGCAGGGGGTGGAAAGAGGGAGACAACGTCCTGACTTTC. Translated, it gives CASRGWKEGDNVLTF.

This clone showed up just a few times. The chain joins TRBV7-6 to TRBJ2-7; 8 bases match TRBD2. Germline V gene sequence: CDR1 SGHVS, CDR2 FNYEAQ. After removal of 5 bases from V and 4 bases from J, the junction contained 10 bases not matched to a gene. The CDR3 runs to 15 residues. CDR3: CASSKREGNTYEQYF. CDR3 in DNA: TGTGCCAGCAGCAAACGGGAGGGCAATACGTACGAGCAGTACTTC.

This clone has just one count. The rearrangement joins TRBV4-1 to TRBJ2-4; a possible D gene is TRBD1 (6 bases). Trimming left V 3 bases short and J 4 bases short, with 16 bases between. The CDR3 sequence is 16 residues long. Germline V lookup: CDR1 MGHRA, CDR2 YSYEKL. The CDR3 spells CASSQPARGWKNIQYF. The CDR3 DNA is TGCGCCAGCAGCCAGCCTGCCAGGGGCTGGAAAAACATTCAGTACTTC.

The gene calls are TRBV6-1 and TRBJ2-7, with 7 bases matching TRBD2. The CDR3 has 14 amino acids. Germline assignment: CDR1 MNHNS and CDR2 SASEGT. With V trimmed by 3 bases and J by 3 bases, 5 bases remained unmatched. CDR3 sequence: CASSDWGGSYEQYF. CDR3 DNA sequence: TGTGCCAGCAGTGATTGGGGAGGGAGCTACGAGCAGTACTTC.

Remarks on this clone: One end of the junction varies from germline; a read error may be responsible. The DNA of the CDR3 is TGTGCCAGTAGTTCCCCCAGGGGGGCCTATAATGAGCAGTTCTTC. Translation: CASSSPRGAYNEQFF. The rearrangement joins TRBV19 to TRBJ2-1, with a weak D call TRBD1 (7 bases). The CDR3 has 15 residues. Germline-derived CDR1 and CDR2 are LNHDA and SQIVND (reference sequence). The full variable domain, its missing parts supplied by reference TRBV19 and TRBJ2-1, is DGGITQSPKYLFRKEGQNVTLSCEQNLNHDAMYWYRQDPGQGLRLIYYSQIVNDFQKGDIAEGYSVSREKKESFPLTVTSAQKNPTAFYLCASSSPRGAYNEQFFGPGTRLTVL.

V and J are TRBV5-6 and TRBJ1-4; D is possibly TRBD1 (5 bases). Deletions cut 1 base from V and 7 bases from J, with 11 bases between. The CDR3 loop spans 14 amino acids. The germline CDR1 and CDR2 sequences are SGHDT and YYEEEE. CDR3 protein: CASSLLGVGEKLFF. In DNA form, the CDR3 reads TGTGCCAGCAGCTTGTTAGGGGTGGGTGAAAAACTGTTTTTT.

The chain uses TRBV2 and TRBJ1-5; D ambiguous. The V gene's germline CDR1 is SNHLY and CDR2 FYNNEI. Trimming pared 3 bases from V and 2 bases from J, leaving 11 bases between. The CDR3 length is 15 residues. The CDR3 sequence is CASSDGALGNQPQHF. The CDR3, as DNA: TGTGCCAGCAGTGATGGAGCTTTGGGCAATCAGCCCCAGCATTTT. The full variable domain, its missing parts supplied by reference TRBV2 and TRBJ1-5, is EPEVTQTPSHQVTQMGQEVILRCVPISNHLYFYWYRQILGQKVEFLVSFYNNEISEKSEIFDDQFSVERPDGSNFTLKIRSTKLEDSAMYFCASSDGALGNQPQHFGDGTRLSIL.

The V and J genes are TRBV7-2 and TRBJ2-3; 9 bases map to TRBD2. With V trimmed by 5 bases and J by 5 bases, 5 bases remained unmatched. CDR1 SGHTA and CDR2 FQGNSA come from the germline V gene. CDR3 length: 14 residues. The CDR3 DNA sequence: TGTGCCAGCAGCCGCCGGACTAGCGAAGATACGCAGTATTTT. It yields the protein CASSRRTSEDTQYF. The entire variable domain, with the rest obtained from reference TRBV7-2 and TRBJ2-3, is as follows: GAGVSQSPSNKVTEKGKDVELRCDPISGHTALYWYRQSLGQGLEFLIYFQGNSAPDKSGLPSDRFSAERTGGSVSTLTIQRTQQEDSAVYLCASSRRTSEDTQYFGPGTRLTVL.

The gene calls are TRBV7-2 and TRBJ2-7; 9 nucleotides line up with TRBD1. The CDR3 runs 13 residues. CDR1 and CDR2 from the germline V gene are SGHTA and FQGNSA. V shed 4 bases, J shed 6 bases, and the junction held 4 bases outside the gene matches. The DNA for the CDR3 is TGTGCCAGCAGCTACGGGACAGGGATCGAGCAGTACTTC. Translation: CASSYGTGIEQYF. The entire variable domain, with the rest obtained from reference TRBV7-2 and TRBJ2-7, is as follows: GAGVSQSPSNKVTEKGKDVELRCDPISGHTALYWYRQSLGQGLEFLIYFQGNSAPDKSGLPSDRFSAERTGGSVSTLTIQRTQQEDSAVYLCASSYGTGIEQYFGPGTRLTVT.

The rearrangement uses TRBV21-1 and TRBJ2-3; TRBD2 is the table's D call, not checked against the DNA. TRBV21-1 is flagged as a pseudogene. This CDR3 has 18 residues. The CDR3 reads CASSKRGLAGRGTDTQYF. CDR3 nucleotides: TGTGCCAGCAGCAAACGAGGTCTAGCGGGACGTGGCACAGATACGCAGTATTTT.

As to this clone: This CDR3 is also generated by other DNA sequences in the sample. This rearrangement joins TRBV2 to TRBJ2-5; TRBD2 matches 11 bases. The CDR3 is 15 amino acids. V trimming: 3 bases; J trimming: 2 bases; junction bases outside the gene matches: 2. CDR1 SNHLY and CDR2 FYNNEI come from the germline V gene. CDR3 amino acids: CASSEASGGQETQYF. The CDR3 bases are TGTGCCAGCAGTGAGGCTAGCGGGGGGCAAGAGACCCAGTACTTC.

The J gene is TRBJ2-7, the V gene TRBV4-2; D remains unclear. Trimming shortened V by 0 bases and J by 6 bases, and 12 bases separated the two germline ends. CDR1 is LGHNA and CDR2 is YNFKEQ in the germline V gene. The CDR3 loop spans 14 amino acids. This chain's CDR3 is CASSQDLPAGEQYF. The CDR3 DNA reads TGTGCCAGCAGCCAAGATCTGCCCGCCGGCGAGCAGTACTTC.

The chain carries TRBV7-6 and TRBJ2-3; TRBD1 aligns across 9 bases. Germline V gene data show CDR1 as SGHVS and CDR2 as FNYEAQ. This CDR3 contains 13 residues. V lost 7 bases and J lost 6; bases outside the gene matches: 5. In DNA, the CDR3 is TGTGCCAGCACCCATACAGGGGGCGATACGCAGTATTTT. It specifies CASTHTGGDTQYF.

This CDR3 reads CASSYEVSAAYEQYF. In DNA form, the CDR3 reads TGTGCCAGCAGTTACGAGGTGAGCGCGGCGTACGAGCAGTACTTC. The genes are TRBV6-5 and TRBJ2-7; no clear D gene. The CDR3 runs 15 residues. V lost 2 bases and J 4 bases, leaving 15 bases between the germline ends. Germline-derived CDR1 and CDR2 are MNHEY and SVGAGI.

The CDR3 region has the DNA TGTGCCAGCAGTCCAGGACAGGGGGACACTGAAGCTTTCTTT. Its translation: CASSPGQGDTEAFF. The gene calls are TRBV2 and TRBJ1-1, with 10 positions matching TRBD1. The CDR3 covers 14 residues. Germline assignment: CDR1 SNHLY and CDR2 FYNNEI. V was pared by 5 bases and J by 3 bases, with 3 bases of the junction left unmatched.